The sample holds many counts of the clone carrying this TCR beta chain. TCRdb processed the 5' RACE reads anew with MiXCR; each CDR3 protein has one entry. Of hundreds of thousands of distinct CDR3 sequences detected, 7.5% appear once; the ten largest clones hold approximately 2%. Germline V gene lookup returns CDR1 SGDLS and CDR2 YYNGEE. The CDR3 is 14 residues long. V lost 6 bases and J lost 1, with 13 bases in between. This sample was taken from a study of identical twins. This sample also appeared in a second study, on yellow fever vaccine responses in identical twins.

Sequencing input: memory (CD45RO+) T cells sorted from blood. The V call is TRBV9, the J call TRBJ1-1; D is unclear. This clonotype was obtained from a woman aged 18-29 years in good health. In DNA, the CDR3 is TGTGCCAGCACCGCCGGCGGAGGGAACACTGAAGCTTTCTTT. Translating gives CASTAGGGNTEAFF.